The 5 T cell receptor beta chains given below trace back to one sample, sequenced in a study of immune evolution from preneoplasia to lung adenocarcinoma. Clones were sequenced by immunoSEQ multiplex PCR, and TCRdb holds only the in-frame ones, with some missing. The table records tens of thousands of clones, 60% to 75% of them present only once. Sequenced: FFPE invasive lung adenocarcinoma tissue. These receptors originate from a person aged 55 to 69 with lung adenocarcinoma.

This clone was counted only a few times. The chain combines TRBV11-3 with TRBJ2-5; D gene uncertain. V lost 5 bases to trimming and J lost 5 bases, with 15 bases between them. In germline, CDR1 is SGHNT, CDR2 YENEEA. The CDR3 length is 14 residues. CDR3 sequence: CASSPGSVVETQYF. DNA of the CDR3: TGTGCCAGCAGCCCCGGAAGCGTGGTGGAGACCCAGTACTTC.

The V call is TRBV28, the J call TRBJ1-1; tentative D call: TRBD1 (5 bases). Germline-derived CDR1 and CDR2 are MDHEN and SYDVKM. V was pared by 4 bases and J by 9 bases, with 12 bases between. The length of the CDR3 is 12 residues. CDR3 in amino acids: CASSYSGTKAFF. CDR3 bases: TGTGCCAGCAGTTACTCCGGGACCAAAGCTTTCTTT.

This clone has just a few counts. V is TRBV6-5 and J is TRBJ1-1; D not certain. From germline, CDR1 is MNHEY and CDR2 SVGAGI. This CDR3 region has 11 residues. V gave up 6 bases and J gave up 1 base, with 3 bases separating them. The CDR3 DNA reads TGTGCCAGCAGGGGGAACACTGAAGCTTTCTTT. Its protein is CASRGNTEAFF.

The chain combines TRBV13 with TRBJ2-7; 12 bases line up with TRBD2. This CDR3 region has 22 residues. Germline CDR1 PRHDT, CDR2 FYEKMQ (reference sequence). V trimming: 1 base; J trimming: 0 bases; junction bases outside the gene matches: 19. The CDR3 loop reads CASSLVLRRSGTSGLSSYEQYF. The DNA of the CDR3 is TGTGCCAGCAGCTTAGTCTTACGACGGTCCGGGACTAGCGGGCTCAGCTCCTACGAGCAGTACTTC.

This rearrangement joins TRBV28 to TRBJ1-3; tentative D call: TRBD1 (5 bases). The V end lost 5 bases, the J end lost 0 bases, and 8 bases lay between the germline ends. The CDR3 has 14 amino acids. Germline V gene lookup returns CDR1 MDHEN and CDR2 SYDVKM. The CDR3: CASSGALSGNTIYF. The CDR3 DNA is TGTGCCAGCAGTGGGGCCCTCTCTGGAAACACCATATATTTT.